The 17 T cell receptor beta chains presented below share a single source sample, sequenced in a study of blood T cells in healthy people across ages. Combining a sample-barcoded 5' primer with a J-beta primer mix, a second PCR ran for 7 to 11 cycles. Each CDR3 protein is one row after TCRdb ran MiXCR on the 5' RACE reads. The repertoire has about a million distinct CDR3 sequences, less than 45% of them found once; the top ten carry roughly 14%. Sequenced input: blood. These receptors were taken from a man aged 18-30 years in good health.

In its sample, this clonotype was seen a few times. The chain is built from TRBV11-2 and TRBJ2-3, with D possibly matching TRBD2 (7 bases). V lost 5 bases to trimming and J lost 4 bases, with 13 bases between them. The CDR3 contains 14 residues. CDR1 is SGHAT, CDR2 FQNNGV, per germline. The CDR3, as DNA: TGTGCCAGCAGCGTCGGAGGGGGGGCAGATACGCAGTATTTT. Protein: CASSVGGGADTQYF. Drawing the rest from reference TRBV11-2 and TRBJ2-3, the complete variable domain is EAGVAQSPRYKIIEKRQSVAFWCNPISGHATLYWYQQILGQGPKLLIQFQNNGVVDDSQLPKDRFSAERLKGVDSTLKIQPAKLEDSAVYLCASSVGGGADTQYFGPGTRLTVL.

This clonotype was counted a few times. This chain links TRBV5-1 with TRBJ2-1; TRBD2 agrees at 8 bases. V was pared by 3 bases and J by 3 bases, with 5 bases of the junction left unmatched. The germline V gene has CDR1 SGHRS and CDR2 YFSETQ. This CDR3 is built from 15 residues. The CDR3 region has the DNA TGCGCCAGCAGCTGGAACAGCGGGGGCTACAATGAGCAGTTCTTC. Its translation is CASSWNSGGYNEQFF.

CDR3 nucleotide sequence: TGTGCCAGCAGTTTCCCCAGGACAGGGGATCGCCAAGAGACCCAGTACTTC. It encodes CASSFPRTGDRQETQYF. The V call is TRBV28, the J call TRBJ2-5; 9 bases fit TRBD1. Looked up from germline, CDR1 is MDHEN and CDR2 is SYDVKM. This CDR3 has 17 residues. V lost 3 bases, J lost 1 base, and 9 bases stayed unmatched. Full variable domain (remainder filled in from reference TRBV28 and TRBJ2-5): DVKVTQSSRYLVKRTGEKVFLECVQDMDHENMFWYRQDPGLGLRLIYFSYDVKMKEKGDIPEGYSVSREKKERFSLILESASTNQTSMYLCASSFPRTGDRQETQYFGPGTRLLVL.

This clonotype was observed a handful of times. The chain joins TRBV14 to TRBJ1-6, with a possible D match to TRBD1 (6 bases). Per the germline V gene, CDR1 is SGHDN and CDR2 is FVKESK. V was clipped by 3 bases and J by 7 bases, with 19 bases between them. The CDR3 is 17 residues long. The CDR3 nucleotides are TGTGCCAGCAGCCAGGACAGAGACAGTAAAGGAAATTCACCCCTCCACTTT. This translates into CASSQDRDSKGNSPLHF.

This chain connects TRBV4-3 to TRBJ1-2; 9 positions agree with TRBD1. The CDR3 is 16 amino acids. The ends lost 4 bases at V and 5 bases at J; junction bases unmatched: 11. Germline V gene data show CDR1 as LGHNA and CDR2 as YSLEER. The CDR3 bases are TGCGCCAGCAGCCTGAACCAGGGACAGGGACTTTATGGCTACACCTTC. Translating it yields CASSLNQGQGLYGYTF.

This clonotype was detected a few times. This chain links TRBV12-3 or TRBV12-4 with TRBJ1-1, with D possibly matching TRBD1 (5 bases). V was pared by 3 bases and J by 4 bases, with 15 bases between. This CDR3 has 15 residues. CDR3 bases: TGTGCCAGCAGTTTGTATGTCTCGGGGGGCACTGAAGCTTTCTTT. Its protein product is CASSLYVSGGTEAFF.

The J gene is TRBJ1-1, the V gene TRBV5-6; 8 nucleotides align to TRBD1. Germline V gives CDR1 SGHDT, CDR2 YYEEEE. The CDR3 contains 17 residues. V shed 4 bases, J shed 5 bases, and the junction held 16 bases outside the gene matches. In DNA form, the CDR3 reads TGTGCCAGCAGCCGCCGGGACAGGACGTTGGGGGCTACTGAAGCTTTCTTT. Translation: CASSRRDRTLGATEAFF.

This clonotype has a handful of counts. The CDR3 protein is CAIGQVAYEQYF. DNA for the CDR3: TGTGCCATAGGACAGGTCGCCTACGAGCAGTACTTC. This chain uses TRBV10-3 with TRBJ2-4, with 7 nucleotides matching TRBD1. The DNA end is a closer match to TRBJ2-7, so the J assignment may be wrong. Germline CDR1 is ENHRY and CDR2 is SYGVKD. There are 12 residues in the CDR3.

The chain joins TRBV20-1 to TRBJ2-3, with D hard to call. Trimming cost V 6 bases and J 2 bases, with 18 bases left between them. The CDR3 has 15 amino acids. Germline V gene lookup returns CDR1 DFQATT and CDR2 SNEGSKA (reference sequence). The CDR3 spells CSAPIAPRLTDTQYF. CDR3 bases: TGCAGTGCCCCGATAGCCCCAAGACTCACAGATACGCAGTATTTT.

The chain combines TRBV5-1 with TRBJ1-1; 12 positions agree with TRBD1. V shed 5 bases, J shed 10 bases, and the junction held 15 bases outside the gene matches. This CDR3 has 16 residues. From germline, CDR1 is SGHRS and CDR2 YFSETQ. The CDR3 sequence is CASRQLTGTGGFPAFF. The CDR3 DNA follows: TGCGCCAGCAGGCAACTTACCGGGACAGGGGGCTTTCCAGCTTTCTTT.

The V call is TRBV20-1, the J call TRBJ2-5; 12 nucleotides agree with TRBD2. The CDR3 runs to 15 residues. CDR1 is DFQATT, CDR2 SNEGSKA, per germline (reference sequence). V shed 6 bases and J 4 bases; nucleotides not matched to a gene: 9. The CDR3 loop reads CSASGTSGFVETQYF. In DNA form, the CDR3 reads TGCAGTGCCAGCGGGACTAGCGGGTTCGTAGAGACCCAGTACTTC.

In this sample, this clonotype turned up a few times. This chain connects TRBV29-1 to TRBJ2-7; no definite D call. The V and J ends lost 7 bases and 2 bases respectively, with 9 bases between them. Germline V lookup: CDR1 SQVTM, CDR2 ANQGSEA. This CDR3 comprises 11 residues. The CDR3 spells CSALLAYEQYF. The CDR3 nucleotides are TGCAGCGCCCTTTTGGCCTACGAGCAGTACTTC.

This sequence joins TRBV10-3 and TRBJ1-3; unclear D gene. Trimming shortened V by 9 bases and J by 3 bases, and 15 bases separated the two germline ends. This CDR3 has 14 amino acids. In germline, CDR1 is ENHRY, CDR2 SYGVKD. The CDR3 DNA is TGTGCCATTCGCCCCACCCCGGGTGGAAACACCATATATTTT. This sequence encodes CAIRPTPGGNTIYF.

This clonotype has more than one count but fewer than ten. The chain combines TRBV4-3 with TRBJ2-7, with 7 positions matching TRBD1. Germline CDR1 is LGHNA and CDR2 is YSLEER. V was clipped by 2 bases and J by 2 bases; unmatched bases: 9. This CDR3 is 16 amino acids long. Written as DNA, the CDR3 is TGCGCCAGCAGCCAAACCGGACAGGTACCAGCCTACGAGCAGTACTTC. Translating it yields CASSQTGQVPAYEQYF.

This clonotype was recorded at least ten times. This chain's CDR3 is CASSLDRDTQYF. The CDR3 nucleotides read TGCGCCAGCAGCTTGGATAGAGATACGCAGTATTTT. The chain carries TRBV5-1 and TRBJ2-3; no clear D. The CDR3 has 12 residues. The V end lost 0 bases, the J end lost 5 bases, and 4 bases lay between the germline ends. The germline V gene encodes CDR1 SGHRS and CDR2 YFSETQ. Variable domain in full (rest from reference TRBV5-1 and TRBJ2-3): KAGVTQTPRYLIKTRGQQVTLSCSPISGHRSVSWYQQTPGQGLQFLFEYFSETQRNKGNFPGRFSGRQFSNSRSEMNVSTLELGDSALYLCASSLDRDTQYFGPGTRLTVL.

This clonotype was seen a handful of times. The chain employs TRBV4-1 and TRBJ2-1; 7 nucleotides line up with TRBD1. The V segment lost 0 bases and the J segment 0 bases; nucleotides outside the gene matches: 5. In germline, CDR1 is MGHRA, CDR2 YSYEKL. This CDR3 comprises 17 residues. CDR3 coding DNA: TGCGCCAGCAGCCAAGATGGGACAGAAGTCTCCTACAATGAGCAGTTCTTC. It encodes CASSQDGTEVSYNEQFF.

This clonotype was seen only a few times. V usage is TRBV12-3 or TRBV12-4 and J usage is TRBJ2-5; 7 bases align to TRBD1. The DNA end favors TRBJ2-7, so the J call may be wrong. This CDR3 contains 13 residues. CDR3 sequence: CASSNDRENEQYF. The CDR3 DNA is TGTGCCAGCAGTAACGACAGGGAGAACGAGCAGTACTTC.